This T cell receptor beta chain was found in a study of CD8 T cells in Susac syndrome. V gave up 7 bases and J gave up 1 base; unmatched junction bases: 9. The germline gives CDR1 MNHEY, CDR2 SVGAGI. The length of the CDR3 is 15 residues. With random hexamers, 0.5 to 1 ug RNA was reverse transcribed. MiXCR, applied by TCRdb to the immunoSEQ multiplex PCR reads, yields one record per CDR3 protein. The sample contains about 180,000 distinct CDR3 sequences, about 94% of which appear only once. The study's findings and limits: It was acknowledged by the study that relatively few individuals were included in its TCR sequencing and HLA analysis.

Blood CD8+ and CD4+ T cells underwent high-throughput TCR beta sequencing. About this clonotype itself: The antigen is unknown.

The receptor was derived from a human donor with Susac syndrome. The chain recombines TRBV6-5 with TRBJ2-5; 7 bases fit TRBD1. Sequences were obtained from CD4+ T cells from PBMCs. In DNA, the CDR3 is TGTGCCAGCAACCCCTCGGCAGGGGGCCAAGAGACCCAGTACTTC. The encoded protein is CASNPSAGGQETQYF.